This paragraph reports one T cell receptor beta chain. Antigen specificity is unknown. This sample stems from a study of shared clonotypes between healthy human individuals. For the study at large: The study used three CD4 naive, three CD4 memory, two CD8 naive and one CD8 memory plate per donor.

Findings and limits, study-wide: Shared clonotypes: about 5.3% naive CD4, around 4% naive CD8, less than 2.5% memory CD4, 0.4% memory CD8.

The V end was cut by 0 bases, the J end by 0 bases, with 9 bases between. In germline, CDR1 is MNHEY, CDR2 SVGAGI. This CDR3 has 15 amino acids. Some clones are missing from TCRdb's copy, which holds only in-frame ones; the method was immunoSEQ multiplex PCR. There are some 1.1 million clones in the sample; 60% to 85% occur only once, and approximately 0.9% lies in the top ten. V and J are TRBV6-5 and TRBJ2-7; D is unclear. Material for sequencing was memory CD4+ T cells from PBMCs. As to subset: CD45RA-negative fraction. The TCR comes from a man aged 18 to 30 in good health. Some clones in this sample may be carry-over from other donors' samples. The CDR3 bases are TGTGCCAGCAGTTACTCAACAGTTTCCTCCTACGAGCAGTACTTC. This translates into CASSYSTVSSYEQYF.